These T cell receptor beta chains were read from a single sample in a study of blood T cell repertoires in COVID-19. Clones were read by immunoSEQ multiplex PCR, and TCRdb kept only the in-frame ones, dropping some. The sample yields over 120,000 clones, more than 60% seen once. The sample taken for sequencing was peripheral blood. The receptor set was obtained from a woman between 50 and 59 years old with active or convalescent COVID-19. Both conserved end residues are part of each CDR3. Each record gives: D gene, V gene, J gene, CDR3 protein. A D gene is named only where the DNA matches it firmly.

TRBD1	TRBV5-1	TRBJ1-4	CASSPGQVNEKLFF
-	TRBV5-1	TRBJ2-2	CASSLRQTTGELFF
TRBD1	TRBV12-3/TRBV12-4	TRBJ1-1	CASSGTGNEAFF
-	TRBV7-8	TRBJ1-5	CASSLALRLNPNQPQHF
TRBD1	TRBV9	TRBJ1-2	CASSPGQGHYGYTF
-	TRBV4-1	TRBJ2-7	CASSQDGRREEQYF
-	TRBV7-2	TRBJ2-5	CASGQNQETQYF
-	TRBV28	TRBJ1-5	CASSPPQGSNQPQHF
TRBD1	TRBV5-1	TRBJ1-1	CASSLTQGAFAEAFF
-	TRBV25-1	TRBJ1-1	CASSPYRSAMNTEAFF
-	TRBV19	TRBJ1-5	CASSIFGEGPQHF
-	TRBV4-3	TRBJ1-5	CASSQELGPQPQHF
-	TRBV7-2	TRBJ2-1	CASSLQGSTLRNEQFF
TRBD1	TRBV27	TRBJ1-6	CASSPHHGTDYNSPLHF
TRBD1	TRBV5-1	TRBJ1-2	CASRPGTGGYGYTF
TRBD1	TRBV7-9	TRBJ2-1	CASSLTGTEIYNEQFF
-	TRBV11-3	TRBJ1-6	CASSLQGKNSPLHF
TRBD2	TRBV5-6	TRBJ2-5	CASSFSGTSADF
-	TRBV9	TRBJ2-1	CASSVAGGPVNEQFF
-	TRBV19	TRBJ1-6	CASKGRQSSYNSPLHF
TRBD1	TRBV7-9	TRBJ1-5	CASSLTQGANQPQHF
-	TRBV9	TRBJ2-1	CASSVGTRGPNEQFF
-	TRBV2	TRBJ2-3	CASKRGWTDTQYF
-	TRBV5-5	TRBJ2-2	CASSLLASNTGELFF
-	TRBV7-8	TRBJ1-5	CASSLGEGDQPQHF
TRBD1	TRBV28	TRBJ1-5	CASTTGDLFQPQHF
-	TRBV19	TRBJ1-1	CASSLQGLNTEAFF